The rows below give T cell receptor beta chains drawn from one sample of a study of response to subunit inactivated influenza vaccine. MiXCR, run by TCRdb on the RT-PCR reads, gives a single entry per CDR3 protein. The sample has hundreds of thousands of distinct CDR3 sequences; 11% to 15% are singletons. The starting material was PBMCs from blood, obtained 14 to 15 days before vaccination. The receptors were gathered from a man over 45 who received an inactivated influenza vaccine. Each CDR3 is given with its conserved first and last residue. Fields, in order: D gene, V gene, CDR3 protein. The D gene is left open where the match is weak.

- TRBV14 CASSQVQPTDTQYF
- TRBV5-1 CASSLDGRYTGELFF
- TRBV5-5 CASARTALNTVAFF
TRBD1 TRBV2 CASSSQGGTQPQHF
- TRBV20-1 CSAVPDTQYF
- TRBV20-1 CSAAPLSYEQYF
- TRBV6-1 CASSEALVSGNTIYF
- TRBV29-1 CSVEAVLSGNTIYF
TRBD1 TRBV4-1 CASSQARTGNYNSPLHF
- TRBV20-1 CSASPDNYGYTF
- TRBV10-1 CASSAGLGRPDTQYF
- TRBV15 CATSRVGAHEQYF
- TRBV12-3/TRBV12-4 CASSGDGRLEAFF
TRBD1 TRBV4-1 CASSQKQGSRDTQYF
- TRBV30 CAWSRAGPNEQFF
- TRBV6-2/TRBV6-3 CASRRGRAYGYTF
- TRBV20-1 CSASERSNEQFF
TRBD1 TRBV5-6 CASSLGTGVGYEQYF
- TRBV7-6 CASSLGGRQNYGYTF
- TRBV7-6 CASSLASDPINEQYF
- TRBV30 CASDSTSGNTIYF
- TRBV19 CASIDIRADYGYTF
TRBD2 TRBV29-1 CSVAGGTAYEQYF
- TRBV4-3 CASSQDRVETGELFF
- TRBV6-1 CASSITENTEAFF
TRBD2 TRBV20-1 CSARRLAGGGDEQFF
TRBD1 TRBV7-6 CASSQTTGVDYGYTF
- TRBV5-1 CASSKQGLGPNTEAFF
- TRBV7-2 CASRSFPNNEQFF
TRBD1 TRBV6-2/TRBV6-3 CASTTDRVPQETQYF
TRBD2 TRBV5-1 CANSSAVSGVTGELFF
TRBD1 TRBV29-1 CSVAQGAWEKLFF
- TRBV25-1 CASSDYRAVNGYTF
- TRBV2 CASTENQASESYNEQFF
TRBD1 TRBV20-1 CSATPGTGVGTQYF
- TRBV11-2 CASSSKARETQYF
TRBD2 TRBV20-1 CSARDFSASGRRETQYF
- TRBV6-2/TRBV6-3 CASSYRGIQGYTF
TRBD1 TRBV7-9 CASSAAGTEMNTEAFF
- TRBV20-1 CSASNGGPLAQFF
- TRBV7-2 CASSSRQRPDTQYF
TRBD1 TRBV14 CASRLTGGYEQYF
TRBD2 TRBV20-1 CSARAGVGYEQYF
- TRBV24-1 CATSDLLLGADTQYF
TRBD2 TRBV5-1 CASSPGLVDTGELFF
- TRBV5-1 CASSLDQGYTEAFF
- TRBV7-9 CASRRDEFGYTF
TRBD1 TRBV4-2 CASSQVRQGETQYF
- TRBV28 CASSPGRNQPQHF
- TRBV28 CASSFPGIQETQYF
- TRBV7-2 CASSADRFSYEQYF
- TRBV2 CASTYREGRTEAFF
- TRBV24-1 CATSTGWASTDTQYF
TRBD2 TRBV12-3/TRBV12-4 CASSPWAGGTDTQYF